Below are 3 T cell receptor beta chains sequenced from a single sample in a study of siplizumab effects on memory and regulatory T cells. The table came from immunoSEQ multiplex PCR; TCRdb's copy has only in-frame clones and leaves some out. Here the sample spans just under 85,000 clones, around 90% being singletons. The sequencing sample was made of Tregs sorted from blood. These receptors were collected from a human donor in good health.

The chain combines TRBV7-2 with TRBJ2-5; D could derive from TRBD1 or TRBD2 (5 bases each). Germline values: CDR1 SGHTA, CDR2 FQGNSA. This CDR3 is 14 amino acids long. Between the trimmed V and J ends, which lost 6 bases and 4 bases, there was a span of 15 bases. CDR3 in DNA: TGTGCCAGCAGGTCGCCCCGGGGCGCAGAGACCCAGTACTTC. As protein: CASRSPRGAETQYF.

The chain links TRBV10-3 to TRBJ2-3; 7 positions agree with TRBD2. The CDR3 contains 14 residues. Germline V CDR1 and CDR2: ENHRY, SYGVKD. The ends lost 6 bases at V and 3 bases at J; junction bases unmatched: 6. This CDR3 is CAIRGGTVTDTQYF. The CDR3 nucleotides are TGTGCCATCAGGGGGGGGACTGTAACAGATACGCAGTATTTT.

V and J are TRBV5-4 and TRBJ1-1, with TRBD1 identical over 8 bases. Germline V gene sequence: CDR1 SGHNT, CDR2 YYREEE (reference sequence). This CDR3 has 16 amino acids. Trimming removed 2 bases from V and 0 bases from J; junction bases left unmatched: 6. The CDR3 DNA reads TGTGCCAGCAGCTTCTACAGGGGGGAGGTGAACACTGAAGCTTTCTTT. Residues: CASSFYRGEVNTEAFF.